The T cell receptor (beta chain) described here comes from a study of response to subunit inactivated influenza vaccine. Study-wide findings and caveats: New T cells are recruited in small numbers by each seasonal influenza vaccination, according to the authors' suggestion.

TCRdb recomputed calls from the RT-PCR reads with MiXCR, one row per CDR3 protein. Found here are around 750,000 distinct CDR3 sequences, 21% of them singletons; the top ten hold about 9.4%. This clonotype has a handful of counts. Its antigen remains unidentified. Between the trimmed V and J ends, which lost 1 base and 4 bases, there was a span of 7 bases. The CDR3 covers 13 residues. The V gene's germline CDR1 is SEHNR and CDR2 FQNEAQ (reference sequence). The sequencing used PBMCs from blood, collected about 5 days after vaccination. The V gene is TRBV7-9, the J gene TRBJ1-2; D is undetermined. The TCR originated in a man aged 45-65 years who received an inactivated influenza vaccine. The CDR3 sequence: CASSLDGAYGYTF. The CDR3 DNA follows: TGTGCCAGCAGCTTAGACGGAGCCTATGGCTACACCTTC. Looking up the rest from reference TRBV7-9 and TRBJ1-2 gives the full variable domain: DTGVSQNPRHKITKRGQNVTFRCDPISEHNRLYWYRQTLGQGPEFLTYFQNEAQLEKSRLLSDRFSAERPKGSFSTLEIQRTEQGDSAMYLCASSLDGAYGYTFGSGTRLTVV.